These T cell receptor beta chains were read from a single sample in a study of CD8+CD57+ T cells in acquired aplastic anemia. TCRdb passed the reads through MiXCR, listing each CDR3 protein once. In the table there are around 220,000 distinct CDR3 sequences, almost 50% of which are singletons. The sequenced sample consisted of sorted CD4+, CD8+, or CD8+CD57+ T cells (not recorded which) from PBMCs. The receptor source for this set is a human donor with aplastic anemia. Both conserved end residues are part of each CDR3. Each record gives: J gene, V gene, D gene, clone size, CDR3 DNA, CDR3 protein. The D gene is left open where the match is weak. Clone sizes are given selectively: once, few, many, or a class where the clone is expanded.

J: TRBJ2-7; V: TRBV14; D: TRBD1; size: -; DNA: TGTGCCAGCTCAGGGTCCGGGACAGGGTTCCCGGAAATATACGAGCAGTACTTC; CDR3: CASSGSGTGFPEIYEQYF
J: TRBJ1-1; V: TRBV11-3; D: -; size: -; DNA: TGTGCCAGCAGCTCGGGGGTTGGGAGCCCCACTGAAGCTTTCTTT; CDR3: CASSSGVGSPTEAFF
J: TRBJ1-1; V: TRBV5-5; D: -; size: -; DNA: TGTGCCAGCAGCTTCGGAAACAGGCCTGAAGCTTTCTTT; CDR3: CASSFGNRPEAFF
J: TRBJ2-3; V: TRBV7-3; D: -; size: -; DNA: TGTGCCAGCAGGCTAAGTACCACAGATACGCAGTATTTT; CDR3: CASRLSTTDTQYF
J: TRBJ1-4; V: TRBV2; D: TRBD1; size: many; DNA: TGTGCCAGCAAAGACAGGGGAAACGAAAAACTGTTTTTT; CDR3: CASKDRGNEKLFF
J: TRBJ2-3; V: TRBV7-2; D: TRBD2; size: many; DNA: TGTGCCAGCAGCTTATGGACTAGCGGGGGTCCCACAGATACGCAGTATTTT; CDR3: CASSLWTSGGPTDTQYF
J: TRBJ1-2; V: TRBV9; D: -; size: -; DNA: TGTGCCAGCAGCTTCGGCAGGGAGAATGGCTACACCTTC; CDR3: CASSFGRENGYTF
J: TRBJ2-5; V: TRBV20-1; D: TRBD2; size: few; DNA: TGCAGTGCTAGGTCGGACGTAGCGGGAGAGACCCAGTACTTC; CDR3: CSARSDVAGETQYF
J: TRBJ1-4; V: TRBV6-1; D: -; size: many; DNA: TGTGCCAGCAGTGAAGACCAGGGAAATGAAAAACTGTTTTTT; CDR3: CASSEDQGNEKLFF
J: TRBJ2-1; V: TRBV10-3; D: TRBD2; size: -; DNA: TGTGTCATCAGTGGCCCGGGACTAGTCTACAATGAGCAGTTCTTC; CDR3: CVISGPGLVYNEQFF
J: TRBJ2-1; V: TRBV10-3; D: TRBD1; size: -; DNA: TGTGCCATCAGTTACGGGACAGGGATTCGCAATGAGCAGTTCTTC; CDR3: CAISYGTGIRNEQFF
J: TRBJ2-5; V: TRBV7-6; D: -; size: -; DNA: TGTGCCAGCAGCTCGCAGGGGCGAGGACAGACCCAGTACTTC; CDR3: CASSSQGRGQTQYF
J: TRBJ2-3; V: TRBV3-1; D: TRBD2; size: -; DNA: TGTGCCAGCAGCCAAGAGACTAGCGGGGGCTCCACAGATACGCAGTATTTT; CDR3: CASSQETSGGSTDTQYF